This record looks at one T cell receptor beta chain sequence and its context. This sample is part of a study of control samples from healthy donors and cancer patients. Profiled with immunoSEQ multiplex PCR; TCRdb holds only in-frame clones, not every one. The table lists 170,000 or so clones, nearly 90% of them singletons. Germline V gives CDR1 SGHTA, CDR2 FQGTGA. Trimming shortened V by 0 bases and J by 5 bases, and 4 bases separated the two germline ends. The length of the CDR3 is 13 residues. The chain is built from TRBV7-3 and TRBJ2-2; D remains unclear. The TCR was taken from a woman in her forties or fifties in good health. Sequenced input: blood. The CDR3 DNA is TGTGCCAGCAGCTTAACACCGACCGGGGAGCTGTTTTTT. This codes for CASSLTPTGELFF.